Below, one TCR beta chain is given with its context. Germline values: CDR1 MNHEY, CDR2 SVGEGT. This CDR3 contains 14 residues. Trimming took 7 bases from V and 6 from J; bases not matched to a gene: 4. This sample was included in a study of human T cells and chemical hapten exposure. TCRdb processed the RACE reads anew with MiXCR; each CDR3 protein has one entry. This sample has under 90,000 distinct CDR3 sequences, with roughly 9.1% found just once. Time point described: pre-sensitization, week 0. Treatment noted: therapeutic diphenylcyclopropenone sensitization with weekly scalp DPC. The rearrangement uses TRBV6-2 or TRBV6-3 and TRBJ2-1, with TRBD2 matching over 12 bases. The sequences come from whole blood, collected in connection with sensitization to the hapten diphenylcyclopropenone (DPC). This clonotype was obtained from a woman aged 40 to 50 with alopecia areata. Some clones in this sample may be carry-over from other donors' samples. The CDR3 spells CASTLLAGGNEQFF. The CDR3 DNA sequence: TGTGCCAGCACTCTACTAGCGGGGGGCAATGAGCAGTTCTTC.